This T cell receptor beta chain appears in the sequencing data of a study of control samples from healthy donors and cancer patients (dated by TCRdb to about 2020). Library preparation employed the immunoSEQ multiplex PCR assay. Not all clones reach the TCRdb copy of this immuneACCESS table, which keeps in-frame sequences only. Checked studies attribute under half of the gap to unresolved V genes and leave the rest unexplained. The sample includes about 110,000 clones, with around 89% observed a single time. 3.7% of the sample comes from the top ten. At the junction V is shortened by 2 bases and J by 5 bases, with 10 bases in between. Reading the germline V gene gives CDR1 SGHTS and CDR2 YDEGEE. Spanning cysteine to phenylalanine, the CDR3 consists of 13 amino acids. The read is trimmed to its CDR3 DNA, 39 bases read in frame from base 1. On this clone itself: The antigen this receptor binds is unknown. No base-level quality is on record; no much larger clone is a single base apart.

This clonotype was sampled from a woman aged 60 to 75 with lung cancer. The chain uses TRBV5-8 and TRBJ1-2, with the D gene uncertain. The source material was PBMCs. CDR3 loop: CASSFEDTYGYTF. In nucleotide form, the sequence is TGTGCCAGCAGCTTCGAGGATACATATGGCTACACCTTC.